This entry is about one TCR beta chain. The table came from immunoSEQ multiplex PCR; TCRdb's copy has only in-frame clones and leaves some out. The data contain around 160,000 clones, 85% of them singletons. The data originate from a study of blood T cell repertoires in COVID-19. Across the study: Material from acute and convalescent COVID-19 was sourced from the United States, Italy and Spain.

This receptor was identified in a woman between 40 and 55 years old with active or convalescent COVID-19. Material: peripheral blood.

The CDR3 nucleotides read TGTGCCAGCAGTTTGGGACACCTATACGAGCAGTACTTC. This codes for CASSLGHLYEQYF. The chain joins TRBV12-3 or TRBV12-4 to TRBJ2-7; tentatively, D is TRBD1 (6 bases). The CDR3 covers 13 residues. V was pared by 3 bases and J by 4 bases, with 10 bases between.